The 5 T cell receptor beta chains in this list originate from one sample, sequenced in a study of a mutant IDH1 vaccine in newly diagnosed glioma (TCRdb year 2021). Their antigen targets remain unknown. The label giving this sample's time point can be read as: week 5, during vaccination. A 20-mer mutant IDH1 peptide at 300 micrograms in Montanide made up each vaccine dose, which was injected subcutaneously together with topical imiquimod. Library prep was done by the immunoSEQ multiplex PCR assay. The clones in this table, taken by TCRdb from immuneACCESS, are in-frame only. Not every clone is retained; where verified, under half of the shortfall comes from an unresolved V gene, and the cause of the rest is unknown. For this sample there are tens of thousands of clones; 70% to 90% appear just once. The top ten clones comprise around 1.8% of the sample. Source: PBMCs, taken from a glioma patient whose treatment included an IDH1 peptide vaccine. The receptors stem from a man in his forties with glioma.

V and J are TRBV5-1 and TRBJ1-6; no firm D call. CDR3 size: 12 residues. V dropped 5 bases and J dropped 6 bases, with 6 bases sitting between them. Germline CDR1 reads SGHRS; CDR2 reads YFSETQ. CDR3 bases: TGCGCCAGCAGACAGCTTAATTCACCCCTCCACTTT. Its protein is CASRQLNSPLHF. Together with reference TRBV5-1 and TRBJ1-6, the CDR3 gives the full variable domain: KAGVTQTPRYLIKTRGQQVTLSCSPISGHRSVSWYQQTPGQGLQFLFEYFSETQRNKGNFPGRFSGRQFSNSRSEMNVSTLELGDSALYLCASRQLNSPLHFGNGTRLTVT.

The rearrangement joins TRBV19 to TRBJ2-2; 12 nucleotides align to TRBD1. There are 16 residues in the CDR3. The ends lost 7 bases at V and 2 bases at J; junction bases unmatched: 5. Germline CDR1 LNHDA, CDR2 SQIVND (reference sequence). The CDR3 nucleotides are TGTGCCAGTACGGGACAGGGGGCCTTAAACACCGGGGAGCTGTTTTTT. Translating gives CASTGQGALNTGELFF.

The chain joins TRBV7-2 to TRBJ2-1; D might be TRBD2 (6 bases). Germline V gene data show CDR1 as SGHTA and CDR2 as FQGNSA. Between the trimmed V and J ends, which lost 3 bases and 8 bases, there was a span of 17 bases. There are 15 residues in the CDR3. CDR3 nucleotide sequence: TGTGCCAGCAGCTTTTCCGGGAGTGGGTTCGATGAGCAGTTCTTC. It codes for CASSFSGSGFDEQFF.

The chain combines TRBV7-9 with TRBJ2-7; TRBD1 matches 8 bases. Unmatched junction bases numbered 3, after V lost 1 base and J lost 1 base. The CDR3 totals 15 residues. Germline V CDR1 and CDR2: SEHNR, FQNEAQ (reference sequence). CDR3 DNA: TGTGCCAGCAGCTTAGTGGGACAGGTTTCCTACGAGCAGTACTTC. Translating gives CASSLVGQVSYEQYF.

The V and J genes are TRBV19 and TRBJ1-5, with D perhaps matching TRBD1 (6 bases). This CDR3 spans 16 amino acids. V was cut by 7 bases and J by 2 bases, with 18 bases left in between. CDR1 and CDR2 from the germline V gene are LNHDA and SQIVND (reference sequence). The CDR3 region has the DNA TGTGCCAGTATGGACAGAAGGGAGGTTCGCAATCAGCCCCAGCATTTT. It codes for CASMDRREVRNQPQHF.